This T cell receptor (beta chain) is drawn from a study of T cells after yellow fever vaccination. Points from the study as a whole: Clones from primary vaccination mostly reappeared after the booster (roughly 95% CD4, approximately 88% CD8).

TCRdb itself ran the 5' RACE reads through MiXCR, one entry per CDR3 protein. The table includes fewer than 350,000 distinct CDR3 sequences, 3.5% to 4.5% detected once. Worth noting for this clonotype: Its specificity is unknown.

Germline loops: CDR1 SQVTM, CDR2 ANQGSEA. With V trimmed by 7 bases and J by 6 bases, 11 bases remained unmatched. The CDR3 has 14 amino acids. The sample here was PBMCs, taken 15 days after the yellow fever booster vaccination. The TCR sequence derives from a man between 18 and 35 years old who received the YFV17D yellow fever vaccine. This chain uses TRBV29-1 with TRBJ2-3, with 9 bases identical to TRBD1. CDR3 sequence (DNA): TGCAGCGCTAGGGGACAGGGATCGAGGGATACGCAGTATTTT. Protein sequence: CSARGQGSRDTQYF.